Shown below are 18 T cell receptor beta chains from a single sample sequenced in a study of blood T cell repertoires in COVID-19 (TCRdb year 2020). Libraries were prepared through the immunoSEQ multiplex PCR assay. The source is immuneACCESS, and TCRdb retained only in-frame sequences with V and J called. Part of the clones is not carried over; for the studies checked, unresolved V genes explain less than half of this, and the remainder is unexplained. The sample table contains 200,000 to 250,000 clones; only one count was recorded for 80% to 90% of them. The ten largest clones represent about 10% of the sample. Source material: peripheral blood. The receptors originated from a woman over 75 with acute or convalescent COVID-19.

This sequence joins TRBV7-6 and TRBJ2-2; the match to TRBD1 covers 9 bases. After removal of 5 bases from V and 4 bases from J, the junction contained 5 bases not matched to a gene. In germline, CDR1 is SGHVS, CDR2 FNYEAQ. The CDR3 is made up of 15 amino acids. Here the CDR3 reads CASSPGTGTTGELFF. CDR3 coding DNA: TGTGCCAGCAGCCCAGGGACAGGGACCACCGGGGAGCTGTTTTTT.

This chain links TRBV12-2 with TRBJ1-4; the D call in the table, TRBD1, was not verified against the DNA. TRBV12-2 is assigned pseudogene status. There are 19 residues in the CDR3. CDR3 in amino acids: CASRLAYQSDSSTNEKLFF. The CDR3, as DNA: TGTGCAAGTCGCTTAGCCTACCAGTCGGACAGTTCAACTAATGAAAAACTGTTTTTT.

The genes are TRBV14 and TRBJ1-3; the D gene is possibly TRBD1 (5 bases). The germline CDR1 and CDR2 sequences are SGHDN and FVKESK. There are 13 residues in the CDR3. V lost 6 bases and J lost 2, with 8 bases in between. CDR3 nucleotide sequence: TGTGCCAGCAGGGACAACCCTGGAAACACCATATATTTT. It yields the protein CASRDNPGNTIYF.

The chain employs TRBV4-2 and TRBJ2-1, with a possible D match to TRBD2 (5 bases). The CDR3 has 13 amino acids. Trimming took off 0 bases at V and 9 bases at J, with 9 bases between the two ends. Germline V lookup: CDR1 LGHNA, CDR2 YNFKEQ. Here the CDR3 DNA reads TGTGCCAGCAGCCAAGATGAAGGGAGTGAGCAGTTCTTC. It yields the protein CASSQDEGSEQFF.

In this sample, this clone turned up a few times. Other DNA sequences within the sample encode an identical CDR3. The rearrangement links TRBV2 to TRBJ1-5; TRBD1 is a possible D gene (5 bases). Trimming pared 3 bases from V and 0 bases from J, leaving 9 bases between. CDR3 length: 15 residues. Germline loops: CDR1 SNHLY, CDR2 FYNNEI. The CDR3 protein is CASSDSGNSNQPQHF. CDR3 in DNA: TGTGCCAGCAGTGACTCAGGGAATAGCAATCAGCCCCAGCATTTT.

A remark on this clone: This CDR3 is also generated by other DNA sequences in the sample. V and J are TRBV7-6 and TRBJ1-2, with D perhaps matching TRBD1 (6 bases). Germline V gene data show CDR1 as SGHVS and CDR2 as FNYEAQ. This CDR3 has 13 residues. Between the trimmed V and J ends, which lost 5 bases and 1 base, there was a span of 8 bases. The CDR3 DNA is TGTGCCAGCAGCCCGGACAGTAACTATGGCTACACCTTC. Translated, it gives CASSPDSNYGYTF.

This chain joins TRBV11-2 and TRBJ2-3; TRBD2 might be the D (5 bases). Germline values: CDR1 SGHAT, CDR2 FQNNGV. The ends were cut back, 5 bases at V and 4 bases at J, with 16 bases in the middle. The CDR3 extends over 15 amino acids. The CDR3 bases are TGTGCCAGCAGCACCACTAGGAGTATCGCAGATACGCAGTATTTT. Translated: CASSTTRSIADTQYF.

Only one count was recorded for this clone. The rearrangement joins TRBV6-5 to TRBJ2-2, with a tentative D call TRBD2 (7 bases). Trimming pared 6 bases from V and 2 bases from J, leaving 13 bases between. From germline, CDR1 is MNHEY and CDR2 SVGAGI. This CDR3 region has 15 residues. The CDR3 loop reads CASSLGGGNTGELFF. The CDR3 nucleotides read TGTGCCAGCAGCCTAGGGGGGGGCAACACCGGGGAGCTGTTTTTT.

The chain recombines TRBV5-5 with TRBJ1-2, with TRBD1 matching 7 bases. Trimming cost V 3 bases and J 2 bases; bases outside gene matches: 1. CDR1 is SGHKS and CDR2 is YYEKEE in the germline V gene (reference sequence). The CDR3 has 13 residues. CDR3 residues: CASSSTGNYGYTF. CDR3 bases: TGTGCCAGCAGCTCGACAGGGAACTATGGCTACACCTTC.

Only one count was recorded for this clone. The rearrangement uses TRBV5-1 and TRBJ2-3; D not certain. This CDR3 region has 17 residues. The germline gives CDR1 SGHRS, CDR2 YFSETQ. Trimming cost V 4 bases and J 5 bases, with 23 bases left between them. The CDR3 DNA sequence: TGCGCCAGCAGCCTTACATCTGCAGGCCAAAGAAAAGATACGCAGTATTTT. This sequence encodes CASSLTSAGQRKDTQYF.

The V and J genes are TRBV6-5 and TRBJ1-2; D is possibly TRBD1 (6 bases). The germline V and J ends were trimmed by 6 bases and 6 bases, with 14 bases remaining between them. CDR1 is MNHEY, CDR2 SVGAGI, per germline. The CDR3 loop spans 13 amino acids. The CDR3 bases are TGTGCCAGCAGACAGGGAGTAGTAGATGGCTACACCTTC. Its translation: CASRQGVVDGYTF.

The rearrangement links TRBV7-2 to TRBJ2-7; no clear D gene. CDR3 length equals 11 residues. Germline values: CDR1 SGHTA, CDR2 FQGNSA. V gave up 5 bases and J gave up 0 bases, with 2 bases separating them. CDR3 nucleotides: TGTGCCAGCAGCCACTCCTACGAGCAGTACTTC. Its translation is CASSHSYEQYF.

This sequence joins TRBV4-1 and TRBJ1-1; TRBD1 might be the D (6 bases). V gave up 4 bases and J gave up 0 bases, with 15 bases separating them. Germline CDR1 is MGHRA and CDR2 is YSYEKL. The length of the CDR3 is 16 residues. CDR3: CASSPRDRLMNTEAFF. CDR3 bases: TGCGCCAGCAGCCCCCGTGACAGGCTTATGAACACTGAAGCTTTCTTT.

V is TRBV7-9 and J is TRBJ2-3, with D possibly TRBD2 on 5 matching bases. Germline V gene lookup returns CDR1 SEHNR and CDR2 FQNEAQ (reference sequence). The CDR3 contains 19 residues. V lost 0 bases to trimming and J lost 3 bases, with 22 bases between them. The CDR3 protein is CASSLAMAGAHRPTDTQYF. DNA of the CDR3: TGTGCCAGCAGCTTAGCCATGGCGGGCGCCCATAGACCGACAGATACGCAGTATTTT.

This clone was observed a single time. The V call is TRBV27, the J call TRBJ2-6; tentatively, D is TRBD1 (5 bases). The germline V gene encodes CDR1 MNHEY and CDR2 SMNVEV (reference sequence). Trimming removed 4 bases from V and 1 base from J, with 11 bases in between. The CDR3 contains 16 residues. This CDR3 reads CASSYGHQSGANVLTF. The CDR3 bases are TGTGCCAGCAGTTATGGACACCAGTCTGGGGCCAACGTCCTGACTTTC.

Concerning this clone: This specimen includes other DNA sequences encoding the same CDR3. The chain recombines TRBV24-1 with TRBJ2-3, with D unresolved. Germline V gene data show CDR1 as KGHDR and CDR2 as SFDVKD. This CDR3 is built from 11 residues. V was trimmed by 7 bases and J by 6 bases, leaving 7 bases between them. The CDR3 sequence is CATSQSDTQYF. The CDR3 DNA reads as TGTGCCACCAGCCAAAGCGATACGCAGTATTTT.

The chain is built from TRBV28 and TRBJ2-7; 7 bases match TRBD2. The CDR3 has 12 amino acids. J was trimmed by 11 bases and V by 7 bases; bases with no gene match: 11. Germline CDR1 is MDHEN and CDR2 is SYDVKM. The CDR3 DNA reads as TGTGCCAGCACCTTGCTGGGCGGGAGAAAGTACTTC. It specifies CASTLLGGRKYF.

J is TRBJ2-1 and V is TRBV14, with TRBD1 matching over 12 bases. There are 16 residues in the CDR3. The ends lost 10 bases at V and 3 bases at J; junction bases unmatched: 10. Germline V gene sequence: CDR1 SGHDN, CDR2 FVKESK. DNA of the CDR3: TGTGCCACGGGGGACAGGGGGCCGGTGGGCTACAATGAGCAGTTCTTC. Translation: CATGDRGPVGYNEQFF.